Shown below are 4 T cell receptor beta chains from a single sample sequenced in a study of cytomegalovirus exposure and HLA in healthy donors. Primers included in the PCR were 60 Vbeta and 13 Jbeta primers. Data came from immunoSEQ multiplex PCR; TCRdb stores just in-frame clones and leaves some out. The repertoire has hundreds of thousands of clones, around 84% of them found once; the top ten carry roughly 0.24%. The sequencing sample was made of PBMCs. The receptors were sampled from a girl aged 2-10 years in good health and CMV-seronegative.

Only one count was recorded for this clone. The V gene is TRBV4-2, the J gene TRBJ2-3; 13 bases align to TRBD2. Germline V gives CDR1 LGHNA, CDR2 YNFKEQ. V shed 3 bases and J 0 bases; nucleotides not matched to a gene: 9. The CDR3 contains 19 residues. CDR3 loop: CASSHGLGLAGVSTDTQYF. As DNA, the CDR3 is TGTGCCAGCAGCCACGGACTAGGACTAGCGGGAGTGAGCACAGATACGCAGTATTTT.

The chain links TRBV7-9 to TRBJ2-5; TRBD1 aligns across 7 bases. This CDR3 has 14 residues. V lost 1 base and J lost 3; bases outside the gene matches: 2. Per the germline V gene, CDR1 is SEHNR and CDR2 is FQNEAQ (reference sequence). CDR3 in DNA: TGTGCCAGCAGCTTAGGTGGGACAGAAGAGACCCAGTACTTC. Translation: CASSLGGTEETQYF.

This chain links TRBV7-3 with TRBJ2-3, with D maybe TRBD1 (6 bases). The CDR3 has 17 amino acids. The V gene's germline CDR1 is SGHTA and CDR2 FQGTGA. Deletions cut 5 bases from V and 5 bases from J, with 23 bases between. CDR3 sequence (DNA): TGTGCCAGCAGCCTACCGGGGACGGCGCAGGGGAGAGATACGCAGTATTTT. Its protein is CASSLPGTAQGRDTQYF.

In nucleotides, the CDR3 is TGTGCCAGCAGCTTGGGCAGGGTATATGGCTACACCTTC. Translated: CASSLGRVYGYTF. V and J are TRBV5-6 and TRBJ1-2, with a tentative D call TRBD1 (5 bases). Between the trimmed V and J ends, which lost 0 bases and 5 bases, there was a span of 8 bases. The CDR3 has 13 amino acids. Germline V gene data show CDR1 as SGHDT and CDR2 as YYEEEE.